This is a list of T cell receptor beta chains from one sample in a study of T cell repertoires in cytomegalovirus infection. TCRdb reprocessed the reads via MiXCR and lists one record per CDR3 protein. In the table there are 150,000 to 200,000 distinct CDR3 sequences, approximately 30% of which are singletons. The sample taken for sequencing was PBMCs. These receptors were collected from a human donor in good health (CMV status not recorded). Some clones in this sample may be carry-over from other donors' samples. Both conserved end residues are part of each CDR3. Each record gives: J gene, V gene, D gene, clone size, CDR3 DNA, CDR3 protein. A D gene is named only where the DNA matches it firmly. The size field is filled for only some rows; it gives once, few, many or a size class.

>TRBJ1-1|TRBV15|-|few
TGTGCCACCACCAAGAGCCCTGCAAGGCGGGACACTGAAGCTTTCTTT
CATTKSPARRDTEAFF
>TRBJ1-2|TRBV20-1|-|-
TGCAGTGCTCATAACCCCTCTAACTATGGCTACACCTTC
CSAHNPSNYGYTF
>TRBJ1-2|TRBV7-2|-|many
TGTGCCAGCAGCCCCGGCAGGGCTTACGGGGACTACACCTTC
CASSPGRAYGDYTF
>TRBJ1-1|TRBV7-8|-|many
TGTGCCAGCAGCTCCTTGACAGGGAACACTGAAGCTTTCTTT
CASSSLTGNTEAFF
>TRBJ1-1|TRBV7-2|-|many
TGTGCCAGCAGCTTGGCCGGGGACGTCGAAGCTTTCTTT
CASSLAGDVEAFF
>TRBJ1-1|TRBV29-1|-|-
TGCAGCGTCTCGCCGACGGTGGGAGACACTGAAGCTTTCTTT
CSVSPTVGDTEAFF
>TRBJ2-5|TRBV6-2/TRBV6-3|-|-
TGTGCCAGCAGTTACCAGCGAGTAGGGGGGCAAGAGACCCAGTACTTC
CASSYQRVGGQETQYF
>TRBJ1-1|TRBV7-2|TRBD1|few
TGTGCCAGCAGCCCGATGGACAGGAGGGTGATGCTGAACACTGAAGCTTTCTTT
CASSPMDRRVMLNTEAFF
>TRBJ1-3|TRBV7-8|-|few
TGTGCCAGCAGCCAATGGACAGCCGACTTTGGCTCTGGAAACACCATATATTTT
CASSQWTADFGSGNTIYF
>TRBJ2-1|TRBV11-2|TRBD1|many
TGTGCCAGCAGCCAACTAAAAAGGGGGCTGCATGAGCAGTTCTTC
CASSQLKRGLHEQFF
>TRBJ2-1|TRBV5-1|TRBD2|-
TGCGCCAGCAGCGCGGGGACTACCGGAAACAATGAGCAGTTCTTC
CASSAGTTGNNEQFF
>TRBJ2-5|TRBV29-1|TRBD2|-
TGCAGCGTTGAAGTCCCCACTATACCGGGAGGGCAAGAGACCCAGTACTTC
CSVEVPTIPGGQETQYF
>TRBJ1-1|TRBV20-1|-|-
TGCAGTGCTGCGGGGGTTTCTGCCTTTGAAGCTTTCTTT
CSAAGVSAFEAFF
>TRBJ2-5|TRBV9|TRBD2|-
TGTGCCAGCAGCTCCTCCGGTAGCGGGAGAGAGACCCAGTACTTC
CASSSSGSGRETQYF
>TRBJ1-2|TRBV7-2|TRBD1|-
TGTGCCAGCAGCAGCCAGGGACAGGGGTATGGCTACACCTTC
CASSSQGQGYGYTF
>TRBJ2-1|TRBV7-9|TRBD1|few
TGTGCCAGCAGCTCACCTTCCGGGACAGGGGCCTACAATGAGCAGTTCTTC
CASSSPSGTGAYNEQFF
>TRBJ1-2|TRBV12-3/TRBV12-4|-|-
TGTGCCAGCGGCAGCATCTATGGCTACACCTTC
CASGSIYGYTF
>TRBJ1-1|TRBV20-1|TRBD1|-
TGCAGTGCTTTCCCGGGACAGGGGAGAGAAGCTTTCTTT
CSAFPGQGREAFF